Here is one T cell receptor beta chain with its context. Its antigen is undetermined. The PCR was carried out with 60 Vbeta primers and 13 Jbeta primers. Profiling relied on immunoSEQ multiplex PCR, and the TCRdb table lists in-frame clones only, not all of them. The table lists roughly 130,000 clones, 8% to 9.5% of them singletons, with about 5.5% in the top ten. The data stem from a study of cytomegalovirus exposure and HLA in healthy donors. Points from the study as a whole: In presence/absence analyses, roughly uniform sequencing depth across donors was assumed. Among TCR beta chains of equal frequency, HLA-associated ones were more clonally expanded in a later analysis.

This CDR3 spans 13 amino acids. The germline CDR1 and CDR2 sequences are SQVTM and ANQGSEA. V was pared by 4 bases and J by 3 bases, with 11 bases between. Sequencing input: PBMCs. J is TRBJ2-3 and V is TRBV29-1; a weak D match, TRBD2 (5 bases). The TCR comes from a man aged 40-55 years in good health and CMV-seronegative. CDR3 region: CSVALGGTDTQYF. CDR3 coding DNA: TGCAGCGTTGCCCTCGGCGGGACAGATACGCAGTATTTT.